This TCR beta chain comes out of a study of T cell repertoires in cytomegalovirus infection. Looking at the study overall: Newly reported HLA-C-restricted and thoroughly characterized HLA-B-restricted CMV epitopes were employed. Matching HLA type and CMV infection were both indicated by public TCR beta signatures. Regarding the study as a whole: Summed frequency of shared TCR beta families picked out CMV carriers who also had the relevant HLA. Clonotypes of TCR beta that were HLA-C-restricted and CMV-specific dominated the ex vivo response.

This clonotype was counted only a few times. Its antigen is undetermined. The CDR3 covers 17 residues. V shed 0 bases, J shed 6 bases, and the junction held 10 bases outside the gene matches. Germline V gives CDR1 SEHNR, CDR2 FQNEAQ (reference sequence). TCRdb re-analysed the reads in MiXCR, keeping a single row per CDR3 protein. The sample holds 40,000 to 55,000 distinct CDR3 sequences, over 15% seen once. The sample in question was CD8+ T cells from cultured PBMCs, obtained from culture after CMV antigen stimulation. The origin of this receptor is a human donor in good health (CMV status not recorded). Some clones in this sample may be carry-over from other donors' samples. V gene TRBV7-9 combines with J gene TRBJ2-1; 8 bases align to TRBD2. The CDR3 sequence: CASSLATGLVLSNEQFF. The CDR3 DNA is TGTGCCAGCAGCTTAGCAACGGGACTAGTCTTATCCAATGAGCAGTTCTTC.